The 3 T cell receptor beta chains given below trace back to one sample, sequenced in a study of blood T cell repertoires in COVID-19 (dated by TCRdb to the early 2020s). Library method: the immunoSEQ multiplex PCR assay. TCRdb took over this immuneACCESS table, retaining in-frame rearrangements with V and J assigned. Such tables are incomplete; in checked studies, under half of the missing clones stem from an unresolved V gene, and the remainder is unexplained. The sample table contains 200,000 to 250,000 clones; only one count was recorded for roughly 82% of them. The ten most abundant clones make up 4.9% of the sample. Specimen: peripheral blood. All receptors derive from a woman of 80 years or more with active or convalescent COVID-19.

The rearrangement uses TRBV4-1 and TRBJ2-7; 12 bases match TRBD2. The ends lost 1 base at V and 3 bases at J; junction bases unmatched: 7. Germline V gives CDR1 MGHRA, CDR2 YSYEKL. This CDR3 comprises 17 residues. CDR3 nucleotide sequence: TGCGCCAGCAGCCAAGTTTCGGGGACTAGCGGGTACTACGAGCAGTACTTC. Protein: CASSQVSGTSGYYEQYF.

This chain links TRBV2 with TRBJ2-3; 8 bases are a match to TRBD2. J lost 3 bases, V lost 4 bases, and 6 bases had no gene match. The CDR3 length is 15 residues. Germline V CDR1 and CDR2: SNHLY, FYNNEI. The CDR3 is CASSGGPGGTDTQYF. DNA for the CDR3: TGTGCCAGCAGTGGGGGGCCGGGAGGGACAGATACGCAGTATTTT. The complete variable domain, with remaining parts taken from reference TRBV2 and TRBJ2-3, reads EPEVTQTPSHQVTQMGQEVILRCVPISNHLYFYWYRQILGQKVEFLVSFYNNEISEKSEIFDDQFSVERPDGSNFTLKIRSTKLEDSAMYFCASSGGPGGTDTQYFGPGTRLTVL.

V usage is TRBV5-6 and J usage is TRBJ1-1; maybe TRBD1 (6 bases). The CDR3 sequence is 15 residues long. Germline CDR1 and CDR2: SGHDT and YYEEEE. V lost 4 bases, J lost 3 bases, and 16 bases lay in between. CDR3 coding DNA: TGTGCCAGCAGCCCCCCACAGGGTACGGACACTGAAGCTTTCTTT. It encodes CASSPPQGTDTEAFF.